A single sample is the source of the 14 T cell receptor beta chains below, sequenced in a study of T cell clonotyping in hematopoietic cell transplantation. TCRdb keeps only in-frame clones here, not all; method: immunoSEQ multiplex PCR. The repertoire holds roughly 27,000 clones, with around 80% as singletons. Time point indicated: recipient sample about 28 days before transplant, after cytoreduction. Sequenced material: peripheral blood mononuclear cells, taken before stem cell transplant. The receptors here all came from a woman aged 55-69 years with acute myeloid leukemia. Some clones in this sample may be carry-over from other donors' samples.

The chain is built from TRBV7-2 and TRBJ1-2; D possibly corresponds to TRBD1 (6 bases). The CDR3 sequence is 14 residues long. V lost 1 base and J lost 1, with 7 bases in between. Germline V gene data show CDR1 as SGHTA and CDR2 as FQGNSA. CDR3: CASSLGQVNYGYTF. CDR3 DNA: TGTGCCAGCAGCTTAGGACAGGTTAACTATGGCTACACCTTC. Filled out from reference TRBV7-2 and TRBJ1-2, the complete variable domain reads GAGVSQSPSNKVTEKGKDVELRCDPISGHTALYWYRQSLGQGLEFLIYFQGNSAPDKSGLPSDRFSAERTGGSVSTLTIQRTQQEDSAVYLCASSLGQVNYGYTFGSGTRLTVV.

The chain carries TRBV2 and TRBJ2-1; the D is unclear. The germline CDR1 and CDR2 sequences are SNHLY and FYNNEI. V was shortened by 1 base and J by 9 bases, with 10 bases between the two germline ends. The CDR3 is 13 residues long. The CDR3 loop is CASSEGIRGEQFF. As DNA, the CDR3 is TGTGCCAGCAGTGAAGGCATAAGAGGTGAGCAGTTCTTC.

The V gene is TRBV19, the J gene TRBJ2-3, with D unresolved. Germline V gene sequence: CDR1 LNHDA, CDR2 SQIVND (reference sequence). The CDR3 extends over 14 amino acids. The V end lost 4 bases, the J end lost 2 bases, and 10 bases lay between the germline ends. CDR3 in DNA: TGTGCCAGTAGTACGGACCAAAACACAGATACGCAGTATTTT. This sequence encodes CASSTDQNTDTQYF.

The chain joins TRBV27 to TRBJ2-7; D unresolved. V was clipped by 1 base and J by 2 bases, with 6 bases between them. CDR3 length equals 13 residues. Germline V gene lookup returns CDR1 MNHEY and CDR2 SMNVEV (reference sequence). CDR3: CASSLFGPYEQYF. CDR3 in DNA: TGTGCCAGCAGTTTATTTGGCCCCTACGAGCAGTACTTC.

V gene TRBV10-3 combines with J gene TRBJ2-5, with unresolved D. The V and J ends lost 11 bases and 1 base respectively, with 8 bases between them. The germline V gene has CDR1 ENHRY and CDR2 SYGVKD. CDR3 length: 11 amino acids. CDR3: CAAGPQETQYF. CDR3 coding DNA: TGTGCCGCCGGACCCCAAGAGACCCAGTACTTC.

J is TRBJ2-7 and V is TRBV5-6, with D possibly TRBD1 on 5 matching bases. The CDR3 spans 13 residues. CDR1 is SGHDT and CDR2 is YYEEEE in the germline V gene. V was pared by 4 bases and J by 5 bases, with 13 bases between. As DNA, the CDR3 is TGTGCCAGCAGCCTGGGGCCAACCGACGAGCAGTACTTC. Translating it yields CASSLGPTDEQYF.

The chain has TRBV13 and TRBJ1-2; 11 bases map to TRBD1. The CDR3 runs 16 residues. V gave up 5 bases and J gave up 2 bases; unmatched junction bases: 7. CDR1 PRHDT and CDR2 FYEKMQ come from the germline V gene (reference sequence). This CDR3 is CASSQGQGVANYGYTF. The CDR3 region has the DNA TGTGCCAGCAGCCAGGGACAGGGGGTCGCAAACTATGGCTACACCTTC. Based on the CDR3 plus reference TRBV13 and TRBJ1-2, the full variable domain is AAGVIQSPRHLIKEKRETATLKCYPIPRHDTVYWYQQGPGQDPQFLISFYEKMQSDKGSIPDRFSAQQFSDYHSELNMSSLELGDSALYFCASSQGQGVANYGYTFGSGTRLTVV.

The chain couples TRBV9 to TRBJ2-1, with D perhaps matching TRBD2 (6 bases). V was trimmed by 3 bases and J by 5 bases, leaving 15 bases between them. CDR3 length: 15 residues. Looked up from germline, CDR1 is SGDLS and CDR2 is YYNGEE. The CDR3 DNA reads TGTGCCAGCAGCGCCTCGGGACTGGCCAACAATGAGCAGTTCTTC. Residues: CASSASGLANNEQFF.

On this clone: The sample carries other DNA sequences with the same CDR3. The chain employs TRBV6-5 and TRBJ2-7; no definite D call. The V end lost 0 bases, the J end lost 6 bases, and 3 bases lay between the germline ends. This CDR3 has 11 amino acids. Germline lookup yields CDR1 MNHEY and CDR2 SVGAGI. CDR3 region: CASSYSGEQYF. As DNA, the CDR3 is TGTGCCAGCAGTTACTCCGGCGAGCAGTACTTC.

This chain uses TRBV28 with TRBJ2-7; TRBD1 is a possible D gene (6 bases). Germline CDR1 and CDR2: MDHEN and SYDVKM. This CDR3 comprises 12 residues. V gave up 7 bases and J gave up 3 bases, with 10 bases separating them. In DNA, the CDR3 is TGTGCCAGCAAGGGGGACCTCTACGAGCAGTACTTC. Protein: CASKGDLYEQYF. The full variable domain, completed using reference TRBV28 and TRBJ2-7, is DVKVTQSSRYLVKRTGEKVFLECVQDMDHENMFWYRQDPGLGLRLIYFSYDVKMKEKGDIPEGYSVSREKKERFSLILESASTNQTSMYLCASKGDLYEQYFGPGTRLTVT.

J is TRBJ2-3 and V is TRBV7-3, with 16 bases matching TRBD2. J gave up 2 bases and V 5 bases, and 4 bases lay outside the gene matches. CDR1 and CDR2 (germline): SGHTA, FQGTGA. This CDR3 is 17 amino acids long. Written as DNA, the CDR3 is TGTGCCAGCAGCCCGGGACTAGCGGGAGGGCTCACAGATACGCAGTATTTT. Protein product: CASSPGLAGGLTDTQYF.

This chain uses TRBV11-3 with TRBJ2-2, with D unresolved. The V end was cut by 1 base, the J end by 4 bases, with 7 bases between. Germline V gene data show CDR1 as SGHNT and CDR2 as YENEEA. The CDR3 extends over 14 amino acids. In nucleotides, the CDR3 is TGTGCCAGCAGCTTAGGCGGTGGCACCGGGGAGCTGTTTTTT. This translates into CASSLGGGTGELFF.

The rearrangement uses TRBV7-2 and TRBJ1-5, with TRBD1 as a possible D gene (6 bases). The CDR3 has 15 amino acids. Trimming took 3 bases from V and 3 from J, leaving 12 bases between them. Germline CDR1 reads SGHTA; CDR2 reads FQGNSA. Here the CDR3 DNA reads TGTGCCAGCAGCTTGGAGGGGGGTGACAATCAGCCCCAGCATTTT. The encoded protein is CASSLEGGDNQPQHF.

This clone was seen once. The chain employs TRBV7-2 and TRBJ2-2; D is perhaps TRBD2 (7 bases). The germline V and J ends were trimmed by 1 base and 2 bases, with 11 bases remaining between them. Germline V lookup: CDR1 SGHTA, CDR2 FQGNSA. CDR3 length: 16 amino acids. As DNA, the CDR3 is TGTGCCAGCAGCTTAGTGGGGGGGGCCAACACCGGGGAGCTGTTTTTT. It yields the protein CASSLVGGANTGELFF. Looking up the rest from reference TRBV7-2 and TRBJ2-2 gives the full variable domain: GAGVSQSPSNKVTEKGKDVELRCDPISGHTALYWYRQSLGQGLEFLIYFQGNSAPDKSGLPSDRFSAERTGGSVSTLTIQRTQQEDSAVYLCASSLVGGANTGELFFGEGSRLTVL.